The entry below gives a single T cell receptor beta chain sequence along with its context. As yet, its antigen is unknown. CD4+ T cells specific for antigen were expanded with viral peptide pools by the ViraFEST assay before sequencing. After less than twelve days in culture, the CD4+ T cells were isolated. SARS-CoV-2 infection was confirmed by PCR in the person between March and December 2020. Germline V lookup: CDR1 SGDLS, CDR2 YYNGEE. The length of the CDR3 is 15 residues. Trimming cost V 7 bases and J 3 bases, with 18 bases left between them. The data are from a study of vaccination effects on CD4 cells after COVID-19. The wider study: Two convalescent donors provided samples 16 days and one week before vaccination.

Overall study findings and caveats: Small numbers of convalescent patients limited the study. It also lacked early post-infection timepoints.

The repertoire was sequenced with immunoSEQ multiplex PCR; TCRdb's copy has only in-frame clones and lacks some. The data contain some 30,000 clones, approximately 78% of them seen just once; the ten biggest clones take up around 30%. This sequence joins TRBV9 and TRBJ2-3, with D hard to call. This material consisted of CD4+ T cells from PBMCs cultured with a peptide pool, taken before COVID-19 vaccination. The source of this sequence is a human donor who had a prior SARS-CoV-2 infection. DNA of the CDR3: TGTGCCAGCGGAACCTCACTTGGATTTACAGATACGCAGTATTTT. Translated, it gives CASGTSLGFTDTQYF. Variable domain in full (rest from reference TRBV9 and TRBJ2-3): DSGVTQTPKHLITATGQRVTLRCSPRSGDLSVYWYQQSLDQGLQFLIQYYNGEERAKGNILERFSAQQFPDLHSELNLSSLELGDSALYFCASGTSLGFTDTQYFGPGTRLTVL.